This TCR beta chain comes out of a study of cytomegalovirus exposure and HLA in healthy donors. Study summary: Inside one of the first data releases sat around 80 million unique TCRs taken from HLA-typed donors.

Losses at the gene ends were 3 bases for V and 5 bases for J; bases not matched to a gene: 3. The V gene's germline CDR1 is KGHSH and CDR2 LQKENI. This CDR3 has 14 amino acids. This clone showed up just once. Its target is unknown. The PCR had 60 Vbeta and 13 Jbeta primers. TCRdb's table, derived via immunoSEQ multiplex PCR, lists solely in-frame clones and lacks some. The table lists 150,000 to 200,000 clones, about 78% of them singletons. Findings of the study overall: There were some public TCRs occurring in many donors, but most TCR sequences were rare.

Sequencing was carried out using PBMCs. The chain uses TRBV18 and TRBJ2-7, with 11 nucleotides matching TRBD1. This receptor was taken from a man aged 55 to 70 in good health and CMV-seronegative. In DNA form, the CDR3 reads TGTGCCAGCTCACCCATGGGACAGGGGGACGAGCAGTACTTC. Residues: CASSPMGQGDEQYF.